This T cell receptor beta chain derives from a study of shared clonotypes between healthy human individuals. Study-level information: There were three CD4 naive, three CD4 memory, two CD8 naive and one CD8 memory plates per donor.

As processed by the authors: Filtering of immunoSEQ junctional sequences could not match full-length read filtering. Using immunoSEQ multiplex PCR, the repertoire was profiled, and TCRdb retains in-frame clones only, with some absent. V, J and clone size were drawn from that table, and D and trimming were deduced from the DNA. This table holds under 1,100,000 clones, 60% to 80% found once. Between the trimmed V and J ends, which lost 2 bases and 1 base, there was a span of 6 bases. Germline values: CDR1 SGHTA, CDR2 FQGNSA. CDR3 length equals 14 residues. The V gene is TRBV7-2, the J gene TRBJ2-4; D gene ambiguous. Specimen: memory CD4+ T cells sorted from blood. Subset in this sample: CD45RA-negative fraction. The sequence was obtained from a man aged 18 to 35 in good health. This CDR3 reads CASSLWAAKNIQYF. CDR3 sequence (DNA): TGTGCCAGCAGCTTATGGGCGGCCAAAAACATTCAGTACTTC. The full variable domain, with the rest looked up from reference TRBV7-2 and TRBJ2-4, is GAGVSQSPSNKVTEKGKDVELRCDPISGHTALYWYRQSLGQGLEFLIYFQGNSAPDKSGLPSDRFSAERTGGSVSTLTIQRTQQEDSAVYLCASSLWAAKNIQYFGAGTRLSVL.